This T cell receptor beta chain originates from a study of molecular identifiers for immune sequencing clone quantification. Findings of the study overall: Jurkat TCR RNA that was spiked in from one cell was reportedly detectable among some 980,000 naive cells.

MiXCR was run by TCRdb on the PCR reads, yielding one entry per CDR3 protein. The sample has about 36,000 distinct CDR3 sequences; around 18% are singletons. Unmatched junction bases numbered 7, after V lost 4 bases and J lost 5 bases. Germline lookup yields CDR1 SEHNR and CDR2 FQNEAQ (reference sequence). The CDR3 is 15 amino acids. This clonotype was found many times. No antigen is known for it. This clonotype originated in a human donor in good health. Some libraries in this study had Jurkat cell RNA spiked in. V and J are TRBV7-9 and TRBJ1-2; 10 nucleotides agree with TRBD1. Specimen: naive CD8+ T cells from blood, with Jurkat cell RNA spiked in. This sample's subset: FACS-sorted CD8+CD4-CCR7+CD45RA+ naive T cells. The CDR3: CASSSRGQGVYGYTF. The CDR3 DNA reads as TGTGCCAGCAGCTCTAGAGGACAGGGGGTGTATGGCTACACCTTC.